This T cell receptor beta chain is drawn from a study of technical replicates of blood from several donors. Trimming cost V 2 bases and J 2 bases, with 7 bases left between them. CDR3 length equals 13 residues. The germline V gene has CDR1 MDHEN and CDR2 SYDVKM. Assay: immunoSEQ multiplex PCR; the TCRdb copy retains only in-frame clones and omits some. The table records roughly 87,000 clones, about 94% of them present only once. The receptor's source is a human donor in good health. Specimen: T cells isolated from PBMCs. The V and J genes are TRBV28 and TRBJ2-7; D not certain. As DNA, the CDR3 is TGTGCCAGCAGTTTAGGAGCAACCTACGAGCAGTACTTC. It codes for CASSLGATYEQYF.